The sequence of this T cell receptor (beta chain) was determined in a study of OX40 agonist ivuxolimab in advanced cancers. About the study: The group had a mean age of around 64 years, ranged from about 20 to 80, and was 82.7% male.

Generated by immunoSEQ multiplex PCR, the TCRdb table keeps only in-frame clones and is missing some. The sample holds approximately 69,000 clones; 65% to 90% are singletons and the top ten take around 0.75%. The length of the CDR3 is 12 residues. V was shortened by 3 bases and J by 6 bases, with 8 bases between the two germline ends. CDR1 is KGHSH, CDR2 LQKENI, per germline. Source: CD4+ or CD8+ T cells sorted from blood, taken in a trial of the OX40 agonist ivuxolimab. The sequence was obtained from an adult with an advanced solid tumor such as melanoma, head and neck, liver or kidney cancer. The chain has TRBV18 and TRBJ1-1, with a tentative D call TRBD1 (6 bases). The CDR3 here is CASSPTGPEAFF. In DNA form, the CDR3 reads TGTGCCAGCTCACCGACAGGACCTGAAGCTTTCTTT.